A selection of T cell receptor beta chains follows, all from one sample in a study of cytomegalovirus exposure and HLA in healthy donors. Profiling relied on immunoSEQ multiplex PCR, and the TCRdb table lists in-frame clones only, not all of them. The table has over 200,000 clones, about 83% seen once; the top ten hold about 1.2%. Sample: PBMCs. The receptors stem from a human donor in good health. The CDR3 runs from the conserved cysteine through the conserved F or W. D genes are given only for firm matches. Expanded clones are given a class, and other clones once, few, many or no size at all.

d_call: TRBD2; v_call: TRBV10-3; j_call: TRBJ2-7; clone_size: -; cdr3_aa: CAISERGSGRIEQYF; cdr3_nt: TGTGCCATCAGTGAGCGCGGGAGCGGGAGGATCGAGCAGTACTTC
d_call: -; v_call: TRBV21-1; j_call: TRBJ2-7; clone_size: -; cdr3_aa: CASSKGPGAFHEQYF; cdr3_nt: TGTGCCAGCAGCAAAGGACCCGGAGCGTTTCACGAGCAGTACTTC
d_call: -; v_call: TRBV6-7; j_call: TRBJ1-2; clone_size: -; cdr3_aa: CASSYSKMQAYGYTF; cdr3_nt: TGTGCCAGCAGTTACTCGAAAATGCAGGCTTATGGCTACACCTTC
d_call: -; v_call: TRBV7-9; j_call: TRBJ1-3; clone_size: -; cdr3_aa: CASSLVRFLSGNTIYF; cdr3_nt: TGTGCCAGCAGCTTAGTCAGGTTCCTCTCTGGAAACACCATATATTTT
d_call: TRBD2; v_call: TRBV2; j_call: TRBJ2-3; clone_size: -; cdr3_aa: CASSASGGDTQYF; cdr3_nt: TGTGCCAGCAGTGCTAGCGGGGGGGATACGCAGTATTTT
d_call: TRBD2; v_call: TRBV5-1; j_call: TRBJ2-7; clone_size: -; cdr3_aa: CASSLAFLAGGNEQYF; cdr3_nt: TGCGCCAGCAGCTTGGCGTTTCTAGCGGGAGGCAACGAGCAGTACTTC
d_call: -; v_call: TRBV10-1; j_call: TRBJ1-2; clone_size: -; cdr3_aa: CASNVSGWRNYGYTF; cdr3_nt: TGCGCCAGCAATGTCTCGGGGTGGCGAAACTATGGCTACACCTTC
d_call: TRBD1; v_call: TRBV4-1; j_call: TRBJ2-7; clone_size: -; cdr3_aa: CASSQPGQGPEQYF; cdr3_nt: TGCGCCAGCAGCCAGCCGGGACAGGGCCCCGAGCAGTACTTC
d_call: TRBD1; v_call: TRBV7-8; j_call: TRBJ1-2; clone_size: -; cdr3_aa: CASSLVSRGQVYGYTF; cdr3_nt: TGTGCCAGCAGCTTAGTTTCTAGAGGACAGGTGTATGGCTACACCTTC
d_call: -; v_call: TRBV10-2; j_call: TRBJ2-1; clone_size: -; cdr3_aa: CASSRGNEQFF; cdr3_nt: TGCGCCAGCAGTAGGGGGAATGAGCAGTTCTTC
d_call: TRBD1; v_call: TRBV14; j_call: TRBJ2-5; clone_size: once; cdr3_aa: CASSQGGTGGETQYF; cdr3_nt: TGTGCCAGCAGCCAAGGGGGGACAGGGGGAGAGACCCAGTACTTC
d_call: TRBD1; v_call: TRBV6-5; j_call: TRBJ1-2; clone_size: -; cdr3_aa: CASSGQGSYTF; cdr3_nt: TGTGCCAGCAGTGGACAGGGTAGCTACACCTTC
d_call: TRBD2; v_call: TRBV7-2; j_call: TRBJ2-3; clone_size: -; cdr3_aa: CASSLVVWASGSTDTQYF; cdr3_nt: TGTGCCAGCAGCTTAGTGGTTTGGGCTAGCGGAAGCACAGATACGCAGTATTTT
d_call: -; v_call: TRBV2; j_call: TRBJ2-7; clone_size: -; cdr3_aa: CASRTGVAEQYF; cdr3_nt: TGTGCCAGCAGGACAGGTGTCGCCGAGCAGTACTTC
d_call: TRBD1; v_call: TRBV29-1; j_call: TRBJ1-2; clone_size: -; cdr3_aa: CSVEGLARGAYGYTF; cdr3_nt: TGCAGCGTTGAAGGCCTCGCCAGGGGGGCCTATGGCTACACCTTC
d_call: TRBD1; v_call: TRBV4-1; j_call: TRBJ1-1; clone_size: few; cdr3_aa: CASSLIRDRAIPMNTEAFF; cdr3_nt: TGCGCCAGCAGCCTGATCCGGGACAGGGCGATTCCCATGAACACTGAAGCTTTCTTT
d_call: TRBD2; v_call: TRBV6-6; j_call: TRBJ2-7; clone_size: -; cdr3_aa: CASSSGGSYEQYF; cdr3_nt: TGTGCCAGCAGCTCGGGCGGGAGTTACGAGCAGTACTTC
d_call: -; v_call: TRBV4-1; j_call: TRBJ1-5; clone_size: few; cdr3_aa: CASSRQGLNQPQHF; cdr3_nt: TGCGCCAGCAGCCGCCAAGGACTGAATCAGCCCCAGCATTTT
d_call: -; v_call: TRBV2; j_call: TRBJ2-2; clone_size: -; cdr3_aa: CASSGRVRSTGELFF; cdr3_nt: TGTGCCAGCAGTGGTAGAGTCCGTAGTACCGGGGAGCTGTTTTTT
d_call: TRBD1; v_call: TRBV5-1; j_call: TRBJ2-7; clone_size: -; cdr3_aa: CASSARTGEVEQYF; cdr3_nt: TGCGCCAGCAGCGCACGGACAGGGGAGGTCGAGCAGTACTTC
d_call: -; v_call: TRBV4-2; j_call: TRBJ2-7; clone_size: -; cdr3_aa: CASSQALASSYEQYF; cdr3_nt: TGTGCCAGCAGCCAAGCGCTAGCGAGCTCCTACGAGCAGTACTTC
d_call: TRBD2; v_call: TRBV7-7; j_call: TRBJ2-2; clone_size: once; cdr3_aa: CASSPMGGSNTGELFF; cdr3_nt: TGTGCTAGCAGCCCAATGGGGGGGTCCAACACCGGGGAGCTGTTTTTT
d_call: -; v_call: TRBV6-6; j_call: TRBJ2-7; clone_size: -; cdr3_aa: CASSFGTEQYF; cdr3_nt: TGTGCCAGCAGTTTCGGGACAGAGCAGTACTTC
d_call: -; v_call: TRBV28; j_call: TRBJ2-1; clone_size: few; cdr3_aa: CATGRQDSYNEQFF; cdr3_nt: TGTGCCACCGGGCGACAGGATTCCTACAATGAGCAGTTCTTC
d_call: -; v_call: TRBV7-9; j_call: TRBJ2-5; clone_size: -; cdr3_aa: CASSLEQLPETQYF; cdr3_nt: TGTGCCAGCAGCTTAGAACAGCTCCCAGAGACCCAGTACTTC
d_call: -; v_call: TRBV2; j_call: TRBJ2-2; clone_size: -; cdr3_aa: CASKDSTGELFF; cdr3_nt: TGTGCCAGCAAAGACAGCACCGGGGAGCTGTTTTTT
d_call: -; v_call: TRBV5-1; j_call: TRBJ2-1; clone_size: -; cdr3_aa: CASRLDSYNEQFF; cdr3_nt: TGCGCCAGCAGACTGGACAGTTACAATGAGCAGTTCTTC
d_call: TRBD2; v_call: TRBV2; j_call: TRBJ2-2; clone_size: -; cdr3_aa: CASSERAGAGELFF; cdr3_nt: TGTGCCAGCAGTGAAAGGGCGGGAGCCGGGGAGCTGTTTTTT
d_call: -; v_call: TRBV15; j_call: TRBJ2-5; clone_size: -; cdr3_aa: CATSSTPGVQETQYF; cdr3_nt: TGTGCCACCAGCAGCACCCCCGGGGTCCAAGAGACCCAGTACTTC
d_call: -; v_call: TRBV4-1; j_call: TRBJ2-7; clone_size: -; cdr3_aa: CASSQDRRVRGTRYEQYF; cdr3_nt: TGCGCCAGCAGCCAAGACAGGAGGGTCCGGGGGACCCGCTACGAGCAGTACTTC
d_call: TRBD2; v_call: TRBV7-6; j_call: TRBJ2-5; clone_size: -; cdr3_aa: CASSLSGDRIRLAGVQETQYF; cdr3_nt: TGTGCCAGCAGCTTGTCGGGAGACAGGATACGGCTAGCGGGAGTCCAAGAGACCCAGTACTTC
d_call: TRBD1; v_call: TRBV4-1; j_call: TRBJ2-5; clone_size: once; cdr3_aa: CASSQGRTGSLFRQETQYF; cdr3_nt: TGCGCCAGCAGCCAAGGGAGGACAGGATCCCTGTTCCGCCAAGAGACCCAGTACTTC
d_call: TRBD1; v_call: TRBV18; j_call: TRBJ2-1; clone_size: -; cdr3_aa: CASSPPTGLRNEQFF; cdr3_nt: TGTGCCAGCTCACCCCCGACAGGGCTACGCAATGAGCAGTTCTTC
d_call: TRBD2; v_call: TRBV4-3; j_call: TRBJ2-6; clone_size: -; cdr3_aa: CASSQGRLAGSGANVLTF; cdr3_nt: TGCGCCAGCAGCCAAGGTCGTCTAGCGGGCTCTGGGGCCAACGTCCTGACTTTC
d_call: -; v_call: TRBV9; j_call: TRBJ2-3; clone_size: -; cdr3_aa: CASSIGNPTDTQYF; cdr3_nt: TGTGCCAGCAGCATCGGGAACCCCACAGATACGCAGTATTTT
d_call: TRBD1; v_call: TRBV5-8; j_call: TRBJ1-1; clone_size: -; cdr3_aa: CASSLGTGGKAFF; cdr3_nt: TGTGCCAGCAGCCTCGGGACAGGGGGCAAAGCTTTCTTT
d_call: -; v_call: TRBV5-1; j_call: TRBJ1-1; clone_size: few; cdr3_aa: CASSLKDGGEAFF; cdr3_nt: TGCGCCAGCAGCTTGAAGGACGGGGGTGAAGCTTTCTTT
d_call: TRBD2; v_call: TRBV7-9; j_call: TRBJ2-7; clone_size: -; cdr3_aa: CASSPSGPATYEQYF; cdr3_nt: TGTGCCAGCAGCCCTAGCGGACCCGCAACCTACGAGCAGTACTTC
d_call: -; v_call: TRBV7-7; j_call: TRBJ1-5; clone_size: -; cdr3_aa: CASSLSPPQHF; cdr3_nt: TGTGCTAGCAGCTTAAGCCCACCCCAGCATTTT
d_call: -; v_call: TRBV6-1; j_call: TRBJ2-7; clone_size: -; cdr3_aa: CASSEVYRIIAYEQYF; cdr3_nt: TGTGCCAGCAGTGAAGTTTACAGGATAATCGCCTACGAGCAGTACTTC
d_call: TRBD2; v_call: TRBV28; j_call: TRBJ2-3; clone_size: -; cdr3_aa: CASSSSSGGTDTQYF; cdr3_nt: TGTGCCAGCAGTTCTTCTAGCGGGGGCACAGATACGCAGTATTTT
d_call: -; v_call: TRBV30; j_call: TRBJ2-7; clone_size: -; cdr3_aa: CAWSVTTHEQYF; cdr3_nt: TGTGCCTGGAGTGTAACTACCCACGAGCAGTACTTC
d_call: -; v_call: TRBV7-9; j_call: TRBJ2-3; clone_size: once; cdr3_aa: CSSSLRQTDTQYF; cdr3_nt: TGTTCCAGCAGCCTCAGACAGACAGATACGCAGTATTTT
d_call: TRBD1; v_call: TRBV6-5; j_call: TRBJ2-7; clone_size: once; cdr3_aa: CASSSRDRGYEQYF; cdr3_nt: TGTGCCAGCAGTTCCCGGGACAGGGGGTACGAGCAGTACTTC
d_call: -; v_call: TRBV4-1; j_call: TRBJ2-7; clone_size: -; cdr3_aa: CASSQAPAGAGEQYF; cdr3_nt: TGCGCCAGCAGCCAAGCCCCCGCAGGGGCCGGGGAGCAGTACTTC
d_call: TRBD1; v_call: TRBV12-5; j_call: TRBJ2-4; clone_size: -; cdr3_aa: CASGPRSGAGQVFYRAKNIQYF; cdr3_nt: TGTGCTAGTGGCCCAAGGAGTGGTGCGGGACAGGTGTTCTATAGAGCCAAAAACATTCAGTACTTC
d_call: -; v_call: TRBV6-5; j_call: TRBJ2-3; clone_size: -; cdr3_aa: CASSFAWAIGTDTQYF; cdr3_nt: TGTGCCAGCAGTTTTGCATGGGCTATCGGCACAGATACGCAGTATTTT
d_call: TRBD1; v_call: TRBV4-1; j_call: TRBJ2-1; clone_size: few; cdr3_aa: CASSRLGGQGAREQFF; cdr3_nt: TGCGCCAGCAGCCGCCTAGGGGGACAGGGGGCGCGTGAGCAGTTCTTC
d_call: TRBD1; v_call: TRBV9; j_call: TRBJ1-4; clone_size: -; cdr3_aa: CASSPPGTAEKLFF; cdr3_nt: TGTGCCAGCAGCCCACCCGGGACAGCTGAAAAACTGTTTTTT
d_call: TRBD2; v_call: TRBV6-6; j_call: TRBJ2-1; clone_size: -; cdr3_aa: CASGTSSYNEQFF; cdr3_nt: TGTGCCAGCGGGACTAGCTCCTACAATGAGCAGTTCTTC
d_call: -; v_call: TRBV6-6; j_call: TRBJ1-2; clone_size: -; cdr3_aa: CASSQANGIPYGYTF; cdr3_nt: TGTGCCAGCAGTCAAGCTAACGGTATCCCCTATGGCTACACCTTC
d_call: TRBD2; v_call: TRBV28; j_call: TRBJ2-7; clone_size: -; cdr3_aa: CASSRGSSGSYEQYF; cdr3_nt: TGTGCCAGCAGCCGAGGGTCTAGCGGGAGCTACGAGCAGTACTTC
d_call: -; v_call: TRBV25-1; j_call: TRBJ2-6; clone_size: -; cdr3_aa: CASTPRGGSGANVLTF; cdr3_nt: TGTGCCAGCACCCCGAGGGGGGGCTCTGGGGCCAACGTCCTGACTTTC